Detailed here is one T cell receptor beta chain. Its antigen is not identified. The data were taken from a study of T cell repertoires in cytomegalovirus infection. In the study overall: An indication of both CMV infection and matching HLA type came from public TCR beta signatures.

J was trimmed by 8 bases and V by 2 bases; bases with no gene match: 10. CDR1 and CDR2 (germline): SGHKS, YYEKEE (reference sequence). This CDR3 is built from 16 residues. From the reads, TCRdb called clonotypes with MiXCR, one entry per CDR3 protein. The repertoire holds hundreds of thousands of distinct CDR3 sequences, with 30% to 35% as singletons. This rearrangement joins TRBV5-5 to TRBJ1-6, with 7 bases lining up with TRBD1. This specimen consisted of cultured CD8+ T cells from PBMCs, obtained from culture after CMV antigen stimulation. This sequence originates from a human donor in good health (CMV status not recorded). Some clones in this sample may be carry-over from other donors' samples. The CDR3 protein is CASSLDRVVKDSPLHF. In DNA form, the CDR3 reads TGTGCCAGCAGCTTAGACAGGGTAGTGAAGGATTCACCCCTCCACTTT.